The 24 T cell receptor beta chains below all came from one sample that was sequenced in a study of cytomegalovirus exposure and HLA in healthy donors. A multiplex PCR was run with 60 Vbeta primers and 13 Jbeta primers. Assay: immunoSEQ multiplex PCR; the TCRdb copy retains only in-frame clones and omits some. The repertoire holds about 100,000 clones, with around 68% as singletons. Sequencing used PBMCs. The receptors were sampled from a human donor in good health.

The chain has TRBV4-1 and TRBJ2-7; a weak D match, TRBD2 (6 bases). CDR3 length equals 16 residues. The ends were cut back, 0 bases at V and 7 bases at J, with 19 bases in the middle. The germline CDR1 and CDR2 sequences are MGHRA and YSYEKL. The CDR3: CASSQDAQGLLGEQYF. The CDR3 bases are TGCGCCAGCAGCCAAGATGCCCAGGGACTTTTGGGGGAGCAGTACTTC.

This rearrangement joins TRBV2 to TRBJ2-2; TRBD2 aligns across 8 bases. The J segment lost 4 bases and the V segment lost 4 bases, leaving 5 bases of the junction unmatched. This CDR3 has 15 amino acids. Germline assignment: CDR1 SNHLY and CDR2 FYNNEI. The CDR3 region has the DNA TGTGCCAGCAGTGTCGCGGGGGGTTCCACCGGGGAGCTGTTTTTT. Its protein product is CASSVAGGSTGELFF.

The table lists this clone with a few counts. V and J are TRBV5-6 and TRBJ1-2, with a weak D call TRBD1 (5 bases). Germline V lookup: CDR1 SGHDT, CDR2 YYEEEE. V lost 0 bases, J lost 8 bases, and 11 bases lay in between. The length of the CDR3 is 13 residues. The CDR3 sequence: CASSLGQGWGYTF. Written as DNA, the CDR3 is TGTGCCAGCAGCTTGGGTCAGGGTTGGGGCTACACCTTC.

This clone was recorded once. This sequence joins TRBV5-6 and TRBJ2-5, with 8 bases lining up with TRBD1. The DNA end is more similar to TRBJ2-7, so the J call may be wrong. CDR3 size: 14 residues. Germline CDR1 SGHDT, CDR2 YYEEEE. The CDR3 sequence is CASTWLTGDYEQYF. CDR3 bases: TGTGCCAGCACCTGGTTGACAGGGGACTACGAGCAGTACTTC.

Turning to this clone: The identical CDR3 is also encoded by other nucleotide sequences in the sample. This chain links TRBV5-1 with TRBJ2-3; 7 bases are shared with TRBD2. Looked up from germline, CDR1 is SGHRS and CDR2 is YFSETQ. J was trimmed by 3 bases and V by 0 bases; bases with no gene match: 7. The CDR3 runs 16 residues. CDR3 nucleotide sequence: TGCGCCAGCAGCTTGGAGGGCGGGAGTCGTACAGATACGCAGTATTTT. Protein sequence: CASSLEGGSRTDTQYF.

V and J are TRBV30 and TRBJ2-5; D is ambiguous. There are 14 residues in the CDR3. V was trimmed by 3 bases and J by 11 bases, leaving 22 bases between them. The germline V gene has CDR1 GTSNPN and CDR2 SVGIG (reference sequence). CDR3 region: CAWSGSELVPEQYF. The DNA for the CDR3 is TGTGCCTGGAGCGGGTCTGAGTTGGTGCCGGAGCAGTACTTC.

This clone was recorded only once. The CDR3 nucleotides are TGCGCCAGCAGCTCGCTACCGACAGACACTGAAGCTTTCTTT. This gives the protein CASSSLPTDTEAFF. This chain links TRBV5-1 with TRBJ1-1; weak D call: TRBD1 (5 bases). V lost 3 bases and J 3 bases, leaving 12 bases between the germline ends. Germline V gives CDR1 SGHRS, CDR2 YFSETQ. The CDR3 has 14 residues.

The chain combines TRBV5-8 with TRBJ2-7, with TRBD2 as a possible D gene (5 bases). The CDR3 loop spans 12 amino acids. CDR1 is SGHTS, CDR2 YDEGEE, per germline. The V and J ends lost 1 base and 4 bases respectively, with 6 bases between them. The CDR3 region has the DNA TGTGCCAGCAGCTTGAGAGGGTACGAGCAGTACTTC. Amino acids: CASSLRGYEQYF. Full variable domain (remainder filled in from reference TRBV5-8 and TRBJ2-7): EAGVTQSPTHLIKTRGQQATLRCSPISGHTSVYWYQQALGLGLQFLLWYDEGEERNRGNFPPRFSGRQFPNYSSELNVNALELEDSALYLCASSLRGYEQYFGPGTRLTVT.

The chain recombines TRBV9 with TRBJ2-3; D is perhaps TRBD2 (6 bases). This CDR3 is 15 amino acids long. Looked up from germline, CDR1 is SGDLS and CDR2 is YYNGEE. Trimming pared 4 bases from V and 3 bases from J, leaving 15 bases between. The CDR3 bases are TGTGCCAGCAGCCTATGGGGGGAGGAGACAGATACGCAGTATTTT. As protein: CASSLWGEETDTQYF.

Only a few counts were recorded for this clone. The genes are TRBV19 and TRBJ2-7, with 7 nucleotides matching TRBD1. The V gene's germline CDR1 is LNHDA and CDR2 SQIVND (reference sequence). The CDR3 is made up of 13 amino acids. Losses at the gene ends were 8 bases for V and 6 bases for J; bases not matched to a gene: 10. Here the CDR3 reads CASSRDSRAEQYF. The DNA for the CDR3 is TGTGCCAGTTCCCGGGACAGCCGGGCCGAGCAGTACTTC.

The J gene is TRBJ2-7, the V gene TRBV11-2; 10 bases align to TRBD2. Germline V gene sequence: CDR1 SGHAT, CDR2 FQNNGV. The CDR3 loop spans 18 amino acids. The V segment lost 1 base and the J segment 3 bases; nucleotides outside the gene matches: 12. CDR3 bases: TGTGCCAGCAGCTTAGCTATGGGTGTTCTAGCGGGAGACTACGAGCAGTACTTC. This codes for CASSLAMGVLAGDYEQYF. The complete variable domain, with remaining parts taken from reference TRBV11-2 and TRBJ2-7, reads EAGVAQSPRYKIIEKRQSVAFWCNPISGHATLYWYQQILGQGPKLLIQFQNNGVVDDSQLPKDRFSAERLKGVDSTLKIQPAKLEDSAVYLCASSLAMGVLAGDYEQYFGPGTRLTVT.

The V call is TRBV4-1, the J call TRBJ2-1; D ambiguous. The V gene's germline CDR1 is MGHRA and CDR2 YSYEKL. The length of the CDR3 is 16 residues. V was clipped by 0 bases and J by 2 bases, with 11 bases between them. CDR3 in amino acids: CASSQETRVTYNEQFF. The CDR3 DNA sequence: TGCGCCAGCAGCCAAGAAACGCGAGTAACCTACAATGAGCAGTTCTTC.

The rearrangement uses TRBV6-6 and TRBJ2-3; D gene uncertain. Trimming cost V 4 bases and J 5 bases, with 13 bases left between them. Germline V CDR1 and CDR2: MNHNY, SVGAGI (reference sequence). The CDR3 extends over 14 amino acids. CDR3 DNA sequence: TGTGCCAGCAGTTTATCCCAGTCAGGAGATACGCAGTATTTT. Protein: CASSLSQSGDTQYF.

The V call is TRBV5-4, the J call TRBJ1-1, with 7 bases matching TRBD1. The CDR3 has 14 residues. J lost 3 bases, V lost 2 bases, and 4 bases had no gene match. From germline, CDR1 is SGHNT and CDR2 YYREEE (reference sequence). CDR3 sequence: CASSLRDRYTEAFF. CDR3 DNA sequence: TGTGCCAGCAGCTTACGGGACAGATACACTGAAGCTTTCTTT.

This clone was counted only a few times. The chain couples TRBV29-1 to TRBJ1-1; a weak D match, TRBD1 (6 bases). The CDR3 consists of 14 residues. CDR1 is SQVTM, CDR2 ANQGSEA, per germline. In DNA, the CDR3 is TGCAGAGGACAGTCTGTTAGGGTGAACACTGAAGCTTTCTTT. Amino acids: CRGQSVRVNTEAFF.

The chain uses TRBV4-1 and TRBJ1-3; D gene uncertain. V was cut by 0 bases and J by 9 bases, with 18 bases left in between. The CDR3 has 16 residues. Germline assignment: CDR1 MGHRA and CDR2 YSYEKL. The CDR3 sequence is CASSQDWTGTTGTIYF. The CDR3 DNA sequence: TGCGCCAGCAGCCAAGATTGGACGGGAACGACGGGCACCATATATTTT.

CDR3 sequence: CASSYWESGQPQHF. CDR3 sequence (DNA): TGTGCCAGCAGTTACTGGGAGAGTGGTCAGCCCCAGCATTTT. This chain links TRBV6-6 with TRBJ1-5, with D unresolved. Deletions cut 1 base from V and 6 bases from J, with 10 bases between. This CDR3 spans 14 amino acids. Germline assignment: CDR1 MNHNY and CDR2 SVGAGI (reference sequence).

This rearrangement joins TRBV9 to TRBJ2-1; D is undetermined. The CDR3 is 15 amino acids. The germline V gene has CDR1 SGDLS and CDR2 YYNGEE. V was cut by 0 bases and J by 8 bases, with 15 bases left in between. CDR3 coding DNA: TGTGCCAGCAGCGTAGTGGATAGCCAATTCCATGAGCAGTTCTTC. It specifies CASSVVDSQFHEQFF.

The genes are TRBV12-5 and TRBJ2-1; 11 nucleotides agree with TRBD2. V shed 5 bases, J shed 8 bases, and the junction held 8 bases outside the gene matches. CDR3 size: 15 residues. In germline, CDR1 is LGHNT, CDR2 FRNRAP. Written as DNA, the CDR3 is TGTGCTAGTGGTCAGGCTAGCGGGAGGAGGCATGAGCAGTTCTTC. The encoded protein is CASGQASGRRHEQFF.

This clone was seen a handful of times. The V gene is TRBV28, the J gene TRBJ1-2; the D is unclear. The germline V gene has CDR1 MDHEN and CDR2 SYDVKM. Between the trimmed V and J ends, which lost 5 bases and 4 bases, there was a span of 17 bases. The CDR3 totals 15 residues. This chain's CDR3 is CASSPGGHRTYGYTF. CDR3 DNA: TGTGCCAGCAGTCCCGGCGGGCATCGAACCTATGGCTACACCTTC.

V usage is TRBV2 and J usage is TRBJ2-1; the match to TRBD2 covers 11 bases. This CDR3 region has 15 residues. Germline-derived CDR1 and CDR2 are SNHLY and FYNNEI. Unmatched junction bases numbered 7, after V lost 6 bases and J lost 6 bases. The CDR3 sequence is CASSELAGVGNEQFF. CDR3 coding DNA: TGTGCCAGCAGCGAACTAGCGGGAGTAGGCAATGAGCAGTTCTTC.

This clone came up a few times. The chain is built from TRBV6-5 and TRBJ2-6, with D perhaps matching TRBD2 (6 bases). This CDR3 contains 15 residues. Trimming took 8 bases from V and 0 from J, leaving 11 bases between them. The germline V gene has CDR1 MNHEY and CDR2 SVGAGI. This CDR3 reads CASGSEGSGANVLTF. CDR3 nucleotides: TGTGCCAGCGGTTCGGAGGGCTCTGGGGCCAACGTCCTGACTTTC.

The chain combines TRBV7-9 with TRBJ2-7; D is undetermined. This CDR3 region has 14 residues. Germline CDR1 and CDR2: SEHNR and FQNEAQ (reference sequence). V was trimmed by 1 base and J by 4 bases, leaving 11 bases between them. CDR3 sequence reads: CASSLGAYAYEQYF. CDR3 DNA: TGTGCCAGCAGCTTAGGTGCCTACGCGTACGAGCAGTACTTC.

The chain is built from TRBV29-1 and TRBJ2-1, with 11 bases matching TRBD2. Germline CDR1 is SQVTM and CDR2 is ANQGSEA. The CDR3 is made up of 14 amino acids. J lost 6 bases, V lost 6 bases, and 7 bases had no gene match. CDR3 protein: CSVETSGIFNEQFF. The CDR3 DNA reads TGCAGCGTCGAGACTAGCGGGATATTCAATGAGCAGTTCTTC.